A single T cell receptor (beta chain) is shown here with its context. Repertoires were generated with immunoSEQ multiplex PCR, while TCRdb's copy carries only in-frame clones and drops some. The sample yields about 330,000 clones, just over 85% seen once. This CDR3 has 10 amino acids. CDR1 and CDR2 (germline): DFQATT, SNEGSKA (reference sequence). The V and J ends lost 6 bases and 4 bases respectively, with 6 bases between them. The sample belongs to a study of cytomegalovirus exposure and HLA in healthy donors. The sample was PBMCs. This TCR came from a woman between 18 and 29 years old in good health and CMV-seronegative. The chain is built from TRBV20-1 and TRBJ2-5; D gene unclear. The CDR3 bases are TGCAGTGCCGTCCTAGAGACCCAGTACTTC. Residues: CSAVLETQYF.